This T cell receptor beta chain was sequenced for a study of control samples from healthy donors and cancer patients. The CDR3 has 16 amino acids. Germline V gene sequence: CDR1 MGHRA, CDR2 YSYEKL. V lost 4 bases, J lost 6 bases, and 22 bases lay in between. TCRdb's copy holds only in-frame clones and misses some; the assay was immunoSEQ multiplex PCR. The sample includes approximately 140,000 clones, nearly 90% of them seen just once. Sequencing used PBMCs. The chain uses TRBV4-1 and TRBJ2-7; tentative D call: TRBD1 (5 bases). The receptor comes from a man aged 45 to 65 with head and neck cancer. The CDR3 spells CASSRMDKMLATEQYF. The DNA for the CDR3 is TGCGCCAGCAGCCGCATGGACAAGATGTTAGCTACCGAGCAGTACTTC.